Included here is one T cell receptor (beta chain) sequence, with context. What it binds is unknown. This sample was taken from a study of shared clonotypes between healthy human individuals. Findings and limits, study-wide: Generally, naive subsets came out with larger estimated richness than memory subsets.

Generated by immunoSEQ multiplex PCR, the TCRdb table keeps only in-frame clones and is missing some. The data contain some 2,000,000 clones, around 95% of them singletons. J lost 3 bases, V lost 3 bases, and 0 bases had no gene match. CDR1 MNHEY and CDR2 SMNVEV come from the germline V gene (reference sequence). This CDR3 is 13 amino acids long. The clonotype was recovered from a man between 18 and 35 years old in good health. This rearrangement joins TRBV27 to TRBJ1-2; 8 bases fit TRBD1. Sequencing was performed on naive CD4+ T cells sorted from blood. Subset reported: CD45RA+ positively selected. CDR3 nucleotides: TGTGCCAGCAGTTTGGACAGGGACTATGGCTACACCTTC. Encoded protein: CASSLDRDYGYTF.